Sequencing of this T cell receptor (beta chain) was carried out in a study of human T cells and chemical hapten exposure. Study information: The upper back received 0.01% DPC by patch testing, with results read at 6 days.

TCRdb itself ran the RACE reads through MiXCR, one entry per CDR3 protein. Of more than 85,000 distinct CDR3 sequences listed, 30% to 35% are singletons. Comment on this clonotype: Its specificity is unknown. One end of the junction is discordant with germline, which a read error may explain.

The study's findings and limits: DPC sensitization did not alter TCRs above 1 in 1000 frequency. Because all patients had alopecia, their immune responses might differ from healthy ones.

From germline, CDR1 is SGHTA and CDR2 FQGNSA. The CDR3 sequence is 14 residues long. The sample's time point: patch test 3, about 24 weeks after DPC sensitization. Treatment reported: therapeutic diphenylcyclopropenone sensitization with weekly scalp DPC. The chain uses TRBV7-2 and TRBJ2-3; 8 nucleotides agree with TRBD2. The TCR comes from a man aged 40-49 years with alopecia areata. Some clones in this sample may be carry-over from other donors' samples. Sequencing used whole blood, obtained in connection with sensitization to the hapten diphenylcyclopropenone (DPC). CDR3 sequence: CASRLAGTRDTQYF. CDR3 nucleotides: TGTGCCAGCAGGTTAGCGGGAACTCGAGATACGCAGTATTTT.